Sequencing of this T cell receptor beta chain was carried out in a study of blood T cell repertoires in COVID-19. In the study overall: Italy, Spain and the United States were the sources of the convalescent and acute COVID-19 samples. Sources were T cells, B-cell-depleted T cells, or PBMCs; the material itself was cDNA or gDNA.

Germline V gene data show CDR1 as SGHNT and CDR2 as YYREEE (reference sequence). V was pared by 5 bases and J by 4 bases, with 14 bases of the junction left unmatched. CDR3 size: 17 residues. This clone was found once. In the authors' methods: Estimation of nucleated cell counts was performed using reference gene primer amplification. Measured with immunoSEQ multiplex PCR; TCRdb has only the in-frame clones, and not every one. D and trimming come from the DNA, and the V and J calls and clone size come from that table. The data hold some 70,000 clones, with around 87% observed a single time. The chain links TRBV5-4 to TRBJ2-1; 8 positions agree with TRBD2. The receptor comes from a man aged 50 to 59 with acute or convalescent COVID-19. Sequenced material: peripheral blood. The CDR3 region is CASRLGPVAGGYNEQFF. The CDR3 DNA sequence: TGTGCCAGCAGACTGGGGCCTGTGGCGGGAGGTTACAATGAGCAGTTCTTC.